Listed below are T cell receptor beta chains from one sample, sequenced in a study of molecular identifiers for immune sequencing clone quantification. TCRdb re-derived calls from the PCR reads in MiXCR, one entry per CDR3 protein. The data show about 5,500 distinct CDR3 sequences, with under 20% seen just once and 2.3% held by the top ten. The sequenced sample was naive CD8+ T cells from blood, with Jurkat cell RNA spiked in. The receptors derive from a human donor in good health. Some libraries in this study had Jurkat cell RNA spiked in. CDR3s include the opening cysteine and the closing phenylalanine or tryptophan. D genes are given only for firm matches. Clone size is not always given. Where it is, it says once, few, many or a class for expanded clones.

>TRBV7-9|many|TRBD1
CASSLGQGVKNIQYF
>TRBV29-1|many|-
CSALEETQYF
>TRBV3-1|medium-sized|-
CASSPVGGTDTQYF
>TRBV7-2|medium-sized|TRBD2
CASSGGGVWYEQYF
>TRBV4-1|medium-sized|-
CASSQYNGGDQQPQHF
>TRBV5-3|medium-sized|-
CASLGTGANYAEQFF
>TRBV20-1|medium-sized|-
CSATRGFPQNTQYF
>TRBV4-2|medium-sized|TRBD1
CASSQGQGSEAFF
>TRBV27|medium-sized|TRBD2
CASSFGLAGSTDTQYF
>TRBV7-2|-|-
CASSLDGTYDYQPQHF
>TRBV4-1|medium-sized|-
CASSPLGAPGTDTQYF
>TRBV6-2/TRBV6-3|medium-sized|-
CASSFSRQANQPQHF
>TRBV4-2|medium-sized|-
CASSQGEGGGEELFF
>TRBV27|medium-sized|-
CASSLQRWTTPSTDTQYF
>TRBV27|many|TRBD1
CASSLMTGGLGEQYF